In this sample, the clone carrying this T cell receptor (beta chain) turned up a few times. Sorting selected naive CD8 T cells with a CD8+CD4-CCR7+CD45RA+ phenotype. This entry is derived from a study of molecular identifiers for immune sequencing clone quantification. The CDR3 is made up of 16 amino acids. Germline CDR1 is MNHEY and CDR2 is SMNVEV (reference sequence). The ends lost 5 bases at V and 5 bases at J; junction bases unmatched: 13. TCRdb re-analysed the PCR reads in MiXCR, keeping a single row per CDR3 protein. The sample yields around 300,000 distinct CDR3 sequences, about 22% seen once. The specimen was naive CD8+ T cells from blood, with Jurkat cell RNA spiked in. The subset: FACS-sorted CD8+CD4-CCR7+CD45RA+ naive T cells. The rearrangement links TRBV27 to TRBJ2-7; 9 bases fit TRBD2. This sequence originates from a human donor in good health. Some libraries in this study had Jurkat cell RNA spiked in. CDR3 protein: CASSHLGVAGVNEQYF. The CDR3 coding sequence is TGTGCCAGCAGTCACCTAGGGGTAGCGGGAGTTAACGAGCAGTACTTC.